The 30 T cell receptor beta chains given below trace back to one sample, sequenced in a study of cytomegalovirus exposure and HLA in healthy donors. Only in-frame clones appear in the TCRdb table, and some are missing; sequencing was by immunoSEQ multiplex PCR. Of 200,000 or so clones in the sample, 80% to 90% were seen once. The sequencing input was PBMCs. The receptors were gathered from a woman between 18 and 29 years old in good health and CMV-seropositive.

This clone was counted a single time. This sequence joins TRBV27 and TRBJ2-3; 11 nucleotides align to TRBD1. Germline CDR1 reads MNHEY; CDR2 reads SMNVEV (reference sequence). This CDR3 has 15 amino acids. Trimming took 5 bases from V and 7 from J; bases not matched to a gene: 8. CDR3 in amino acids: CASSHRTGGLNTQYF. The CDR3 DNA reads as TGTGCCAGCAGTCACCGGACAGGGGGCCTGAATACGCAGTATTTT.

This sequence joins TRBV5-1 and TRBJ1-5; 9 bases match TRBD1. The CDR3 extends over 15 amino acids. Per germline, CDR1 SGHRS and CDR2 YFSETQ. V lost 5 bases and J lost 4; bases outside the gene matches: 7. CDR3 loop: CASRIPDRGNQPQHF. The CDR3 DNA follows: TGCGCCAGCAGAATACCGGACAGGGGAAATCAGCCCCAGCATTTT. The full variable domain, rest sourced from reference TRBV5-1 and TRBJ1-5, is KAGVTQTPRYLIKTRGQQVTLSCSPISGHRSVSWYQQTPGQGLQFLFEYFSETQRNKGNFPGRFSGRQFSNSRSEMNVSTLELGDSALYLCASRIPDRGNQPQHFGDGTRLSIL.

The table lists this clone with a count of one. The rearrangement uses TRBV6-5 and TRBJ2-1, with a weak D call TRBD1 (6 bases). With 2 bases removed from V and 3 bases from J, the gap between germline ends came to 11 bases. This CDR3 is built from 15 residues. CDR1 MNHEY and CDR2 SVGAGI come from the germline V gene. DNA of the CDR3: TGTGCCAGCAGTTACGGGGACACCCTCTACAATGAGCAGTTCTTC. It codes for CASSYGDTLYNEQFF.

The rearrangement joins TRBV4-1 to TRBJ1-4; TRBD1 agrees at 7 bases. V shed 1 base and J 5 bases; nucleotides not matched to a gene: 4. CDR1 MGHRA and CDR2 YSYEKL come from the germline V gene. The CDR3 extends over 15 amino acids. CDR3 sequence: CASSQGRGPNEKLFF. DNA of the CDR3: TGCGCCAGCAGCCAAGGTAGGGGGCCGAATGAAAAACTGTTTTTT.

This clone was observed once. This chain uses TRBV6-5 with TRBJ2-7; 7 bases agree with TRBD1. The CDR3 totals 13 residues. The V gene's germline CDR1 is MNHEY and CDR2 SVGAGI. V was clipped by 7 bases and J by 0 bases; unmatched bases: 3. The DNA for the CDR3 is TGTGCCAGCACCCGGGACAGCTCCTACGAGCAGTACTTC. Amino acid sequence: CASTRDSSYEQYF.

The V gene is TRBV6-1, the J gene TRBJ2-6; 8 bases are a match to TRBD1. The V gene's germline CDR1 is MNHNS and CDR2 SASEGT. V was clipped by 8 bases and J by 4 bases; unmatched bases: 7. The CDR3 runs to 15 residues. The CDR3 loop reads CASSTGVNGANVLTF. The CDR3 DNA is TGTGCCAGCTCGACAGGGGTGAACGGGGCCAACGTCCTGACTTTC.

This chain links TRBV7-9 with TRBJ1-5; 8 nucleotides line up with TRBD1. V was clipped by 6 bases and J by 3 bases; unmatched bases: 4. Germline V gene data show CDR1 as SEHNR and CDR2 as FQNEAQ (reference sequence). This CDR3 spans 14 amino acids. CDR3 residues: CASRKTGVNQPQHF. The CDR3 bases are TGTGCCAGCAGAAAGACAGGGGTCAATCAGCCCCAGCATTTT. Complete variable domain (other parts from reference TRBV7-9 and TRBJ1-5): DTGVSQNPRHKITKRGQNVTFRCDPISEHNRLYWYRQTLGQGPEFLTYFQNEAQLEKSRLLSDRFSAERPKGSFSTLEIQRTEQGDSAMYLCASRKTGVNQPQHFGDGTRLSIL.

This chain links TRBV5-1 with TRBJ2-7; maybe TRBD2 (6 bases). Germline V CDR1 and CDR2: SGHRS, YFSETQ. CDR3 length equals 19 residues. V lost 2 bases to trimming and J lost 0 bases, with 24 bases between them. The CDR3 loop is CASSFNWDFGGLSSYEQYF. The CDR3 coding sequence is TGCGCCAGCAGCTTCAATTGGGACTTCGGGGGACTCAGCTCCTACGAGCAGTACTTC.

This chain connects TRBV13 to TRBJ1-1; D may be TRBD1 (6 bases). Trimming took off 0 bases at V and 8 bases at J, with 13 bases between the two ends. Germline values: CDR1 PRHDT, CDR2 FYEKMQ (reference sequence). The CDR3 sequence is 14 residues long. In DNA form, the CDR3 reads TGTGCCAGCAGCTTAGGCCAGGGGAGGGTGGAAGCTTTCTTT. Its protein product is CASSLGQGRVEAFF.

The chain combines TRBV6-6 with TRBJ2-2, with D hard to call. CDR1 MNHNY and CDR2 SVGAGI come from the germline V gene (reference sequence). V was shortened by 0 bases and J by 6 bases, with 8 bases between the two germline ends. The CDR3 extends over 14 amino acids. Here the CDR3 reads CASSYSQRSGELFF. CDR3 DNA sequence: TGTGCCAGCAGTTACTCTCAACGGTCCGGGGAGCTGTTTTTT.

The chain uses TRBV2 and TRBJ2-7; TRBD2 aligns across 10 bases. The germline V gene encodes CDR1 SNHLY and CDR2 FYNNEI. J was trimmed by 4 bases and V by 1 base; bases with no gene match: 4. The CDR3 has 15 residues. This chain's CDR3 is CASSEGTSGGYEQYF. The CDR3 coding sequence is TGTGCCAGCAGTGAAGGGACTAGCGGAGGTTACGAGCAGTACTTC.

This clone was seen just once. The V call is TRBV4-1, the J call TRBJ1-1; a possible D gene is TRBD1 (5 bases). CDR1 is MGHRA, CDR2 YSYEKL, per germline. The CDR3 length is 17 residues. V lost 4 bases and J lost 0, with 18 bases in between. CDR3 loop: CASSRTRTGLVNTEAFF. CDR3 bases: TGCGCCAGCAGCCGCACCCGAACGGGACTCGTGAACACTGAAGCTTTCTTT.

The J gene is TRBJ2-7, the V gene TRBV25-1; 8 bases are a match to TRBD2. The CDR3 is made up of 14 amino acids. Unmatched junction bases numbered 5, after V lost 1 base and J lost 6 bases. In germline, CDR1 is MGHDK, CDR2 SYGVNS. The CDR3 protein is CASSESSGGREQYF. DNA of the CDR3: TGTGCCAGCAGTGAATCGTCGGGAGGGCGCGAGCAGTACTTC.

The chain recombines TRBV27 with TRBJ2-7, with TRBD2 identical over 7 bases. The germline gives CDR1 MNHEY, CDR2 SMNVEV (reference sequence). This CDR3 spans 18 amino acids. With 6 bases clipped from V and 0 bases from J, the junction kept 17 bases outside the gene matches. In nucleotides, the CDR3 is TGTGCCAGCAGATCACTTTCTAGCGGCAGGACCTACTCCTACGAGCAGTACTTC. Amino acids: CASRSLSSGRTYSYEQYF.

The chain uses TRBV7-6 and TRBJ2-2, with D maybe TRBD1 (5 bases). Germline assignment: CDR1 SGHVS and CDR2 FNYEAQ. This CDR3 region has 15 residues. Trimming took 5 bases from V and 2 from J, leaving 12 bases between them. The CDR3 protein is CASSPETANTGELFF. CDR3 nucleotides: TGTGCCAGCAGCCCAGAGACAGCCAACACCGGGGAGCTGTTTTTT.

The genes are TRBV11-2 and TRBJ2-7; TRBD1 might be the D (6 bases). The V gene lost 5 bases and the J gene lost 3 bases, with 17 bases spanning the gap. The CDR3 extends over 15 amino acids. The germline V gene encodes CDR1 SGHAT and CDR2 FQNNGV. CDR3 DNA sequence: TGTGCCAGCAGCCAGGGGACCGTTCTGATCTACGAGCAGTACTTC. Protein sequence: CASSQGTVLIYEQYF.

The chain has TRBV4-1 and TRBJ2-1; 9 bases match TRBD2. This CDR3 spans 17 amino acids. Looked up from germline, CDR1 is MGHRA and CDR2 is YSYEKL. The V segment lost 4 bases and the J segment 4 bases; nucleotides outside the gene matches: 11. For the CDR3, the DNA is TGCGCCAGCAGCCGAGAGGTTCGGACTAGCGTATACAATGAGCAGTTCTTC. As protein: CASSREVRTSVYNEQFF.

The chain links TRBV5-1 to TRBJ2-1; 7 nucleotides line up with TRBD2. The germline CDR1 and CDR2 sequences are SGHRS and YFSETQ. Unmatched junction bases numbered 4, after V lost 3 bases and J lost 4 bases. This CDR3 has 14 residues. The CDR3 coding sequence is TGCGCCAGCAGCTCAGCGGGGCGATACAATGAGCAGTTCTTC. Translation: CASSSAGRYNEQFF.

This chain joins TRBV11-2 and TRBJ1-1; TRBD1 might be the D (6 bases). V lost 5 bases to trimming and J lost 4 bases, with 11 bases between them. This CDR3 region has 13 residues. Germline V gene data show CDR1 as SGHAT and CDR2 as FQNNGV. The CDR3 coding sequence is TGTGCCAGCAGCAGTACAGGGACCACTGAAGCTTTCTTT. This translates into CASSSTGTTEAFF.

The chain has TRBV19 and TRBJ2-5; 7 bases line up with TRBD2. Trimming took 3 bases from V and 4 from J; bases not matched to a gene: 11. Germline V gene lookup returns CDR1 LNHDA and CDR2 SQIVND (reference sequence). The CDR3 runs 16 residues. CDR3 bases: TGTGCCAGTAGTATTGGGGGGGGAGGGCCAGTAGAGACCCAGTACTTC. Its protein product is CASSIGGGGPVETQYF. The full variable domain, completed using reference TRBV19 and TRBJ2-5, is DGGITQSPKYLFRKEGQNVTLSCEQNLNHDAMYWYRQDPGQGLRLIYYSQIVNDFQKGDIAEGYSVSREKKESFPLTVTSAQKNPTAFYLCASSIGGGGPVETQYFGPGTRLLVL.

CDR3 region: CASSPTGTGYQPQHF. In DNA form, the CDR3 reads TGTGCCAGCAGCCCCACCGGGACAGGGTATCAGCCCCAGCATTTT. The genes are TRBV27 and TRBJ1-5; 9 positions agree with TRBD1. This CDR3 contains 15 residues. V was pared by 6 bases and J by 5 bases, with 8 bases of the junction left unmatched. Germline CDR1 MNHEY, CDR2 SMNVEV (reference sequence).

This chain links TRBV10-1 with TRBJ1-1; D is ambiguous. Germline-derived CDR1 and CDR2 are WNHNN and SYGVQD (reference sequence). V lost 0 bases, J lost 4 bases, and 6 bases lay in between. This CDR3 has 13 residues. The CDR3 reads CASSESQLTEAFF. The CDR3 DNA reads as TGCGCCAGCAGTGAGTCCCAACTCACTGAAGCTTTCTTT.

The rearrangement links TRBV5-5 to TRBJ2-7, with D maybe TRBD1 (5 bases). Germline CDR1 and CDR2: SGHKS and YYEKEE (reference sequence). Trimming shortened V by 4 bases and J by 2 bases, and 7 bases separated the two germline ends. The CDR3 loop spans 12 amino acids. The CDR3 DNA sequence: TGTGCCAGCAGCCTGACAGCCTACGAGCAGTACTTC. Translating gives CASSLTAYEQYF.

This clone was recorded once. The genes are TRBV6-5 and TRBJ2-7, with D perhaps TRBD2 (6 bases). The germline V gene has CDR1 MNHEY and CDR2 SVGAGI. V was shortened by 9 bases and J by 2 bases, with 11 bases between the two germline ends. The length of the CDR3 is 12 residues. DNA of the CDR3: TGTGCCAGTAGGACGGGGGCCTACGAGCAGTACTTC. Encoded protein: CASRTGAYEQYF.

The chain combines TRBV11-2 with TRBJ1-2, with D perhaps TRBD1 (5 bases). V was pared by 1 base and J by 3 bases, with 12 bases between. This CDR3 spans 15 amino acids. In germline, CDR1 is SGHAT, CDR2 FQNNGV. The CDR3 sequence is CASSLGFGGDYGYTF. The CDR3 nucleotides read TGTGCCAGCAGCTTAGGCTTCGGAGGGGACTATGGCTACACCTTC.

The CDR3: CASSDKPGDGNQPQHF. The CDR3 bases are TGTGCCAGCAGTGATAAACCCGGGGATGGGAATCAGCCCCAGCATTTT. The chain combines TRBV6-1 with TRBJ1-5; D unclear. Trimming pared 3 bases from V and 4 bases from J, leaving 16 bases between. Germline CDR1 MNHNS, CDR2 SASEGT. CDR3 size: 16 residues.

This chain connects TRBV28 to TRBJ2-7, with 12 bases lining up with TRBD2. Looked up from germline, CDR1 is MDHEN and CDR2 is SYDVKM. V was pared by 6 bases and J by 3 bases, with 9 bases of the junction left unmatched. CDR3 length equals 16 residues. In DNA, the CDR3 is TGTGCCAGCAGCCGATATCCTAGCGGGAGGGTCTACGAGCAGTACTTC. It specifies CASSRYPSGRVYEQYF.

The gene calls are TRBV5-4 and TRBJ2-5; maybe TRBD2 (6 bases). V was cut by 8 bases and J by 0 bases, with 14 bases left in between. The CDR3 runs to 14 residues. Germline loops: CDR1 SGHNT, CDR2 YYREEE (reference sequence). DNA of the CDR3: TGTGCCAGTGAGTACGCGGGGTACCAAGAGACCCAGTACTTC. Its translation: CASEYAGYQETQYF.

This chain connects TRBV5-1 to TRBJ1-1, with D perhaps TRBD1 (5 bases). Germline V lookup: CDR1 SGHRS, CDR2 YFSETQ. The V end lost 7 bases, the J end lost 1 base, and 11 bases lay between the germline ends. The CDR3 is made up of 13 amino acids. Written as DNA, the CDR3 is TGCGCCAGCGGACAAATGACGAACACTGAAGCTTTCTTT. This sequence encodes CASGQMTNTEAFF. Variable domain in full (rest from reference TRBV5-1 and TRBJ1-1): KAGVTQTPRYLIKTRGQQVTLSCSPISGHRSVSWYQQTPGQGLQFLFEYFSETQRNKGNFPGRFSGRQFSNSRSEMNVSTLELGDSALYLCASGQMTNTEAFFGQGTRLTVV.

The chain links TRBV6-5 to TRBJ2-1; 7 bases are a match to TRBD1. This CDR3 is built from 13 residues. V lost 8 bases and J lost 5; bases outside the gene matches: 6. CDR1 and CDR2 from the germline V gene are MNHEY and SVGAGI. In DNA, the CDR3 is TGTGCCAGCGGTTTAACAGGGGACAATGAGCAGTTCTTC. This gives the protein CASGLTGDNEQFF.